Reported below is one TCR beta chain. Its target is unknown. Germline V CDR1 and CDR2: SGHKS, YYEKEE (reference sequence). V trimming: 2 bases; J trimming: 3 bases; junction bases outside the gene matches: 7. The CDR3 extends over 16 amino acids. Time point indicated: persistent/refractory GD, antithyroid drugs over 5 years with positive TRAb. Preparation of the TCR library used RNA extracted from PBMCs. An endocrinology department in Xi'an, China, supplied the patients. Arm-PCR with iRepertoire HTBI primers amplified the CDR3 regions for these TCR beta libraries. In the original workflow: Samples revealed 62 TRBV and 14 TRBJ segments. Each CDR3 protein gets one entry after TCRdb re-called the multiplex PCR reads with MiXCR. The authors' filters were not applied to this entry. Among about 430,000 distinct CDR3 sequences listed, around a fifth were seen once. The data belong to a study of regulatory T cells in long-lasting Graves disease.

Study conclusions and caveats: When disease was persistent, TRBV28, TRBJ1-2 and TRBJ2-5 were the favored segments.

The receptor was isolated from a female donor with Graves disease. The material was peripheral blood mononuclear cells (PBMCs), obtained when the disease was refractory, from a patient treated with antithyroid drugs. The V call is TRBV5-5, the J call TRBJ2-7; TRBD1 matches 11 bases. This chain's CDR3 is CASSFRDRGTLYEQYF. The CDR3 nucleotides read TGTGCCAGCAGCTTCCGGGACAGGGGGACTCTCTACGAGCAGTACTTC.